What follows are 24 T cell receptor beta chains derived from one specimen sequenced in a study of shared T cell receptors in the human thymus. Assay used: immunoSEQ multiplex PCR; TCRdb lists only in-frame clones, some missing. The sample lists 640,000 or so clones, 70% to 90% occurring once. The same sample was also studied in work on human thymus T cells.

Sample: thymocytes. The source of these receptors is a boy under two years old with a congenital heart defect.

The J gene is TRBJ1-4, the V gene TRBV6-5; 7 bases fit TRBD1. With V trimmed by 4 bases and J by 5 bases, 7 bases remained unmatched. In germline, CDR1 is MNHEY, CDR2 SVGAGI. The CDR3 totals 15 residues. The CDR3 is CASSLRTGSNEKLFF. CDR3 in DNA: TGTGCCAGCAGTTTGCGGACAGGCTCCAATGAAAAACTGTTTTTT.

The chain combines TRBV5-1 with TRBJ2-7, with a possible D match to TRBD1 (5 bases). Germline V gene data show CDR1 as SGHRS and CDR2 as YFSETQ. CDR3 length: 15 amino acids. V was trimmed by 0 bases and J by 4 bases, leaving 14 bases between them. The CDR3 protein is CASSLGGPELYEQYF. The CDR3 DNA is TGCGCCAGCAGCTTGGGGGGCCCGGAATTATACGAGCAGTACTTC.

The chain couples TRBV7-9 to TRBJ1-3; D may be TRBD1 (6 bases). Per the germline V gene, CDR1 is SEHNR and CDR2 is FQNEAQ (reference sequence). The CDR3 totals 14 residues. V was cut by 6 bases and J by 0 bases, with 9 bases left in between. The CDR3 here is CASSGTISGNTIYF. The CDR3 nucleotides read TGTGCCAGCAGTGGGACAATCTCTGGAAACACCATATATTTT.

This clone was seen a single time. The chain carries TRBV4-3 and TRBJ1-2; D is perhaps TRBD1 (6 bases). Germline CDR1 LGHNA, CDR2 YSLEER. The CDR3 is 14 amino acids. With 2 bases removed from V and 2 bases from J, the gap between germline ends came to 9 bases. This chain's CDR3 is CASSQYTGNYGYTF. The CDR3 bases are TGCGCCAGCAGCCAATACACAGGGAACTATGGCTACACCTTC.

V and J are TRBV2 and TRBJ2-1; 9 bases align to TRBD2. The trim removed 8 bases at V and 7 bases at J, leaving 15 bases unmatched. The germline CDR1 and CDR2 sequences are SNHLY and FYNNEI. This CDR3 region has 16 residues. CDR3 sequence: CASGETRGLAGNEQFF. Here the CDR3 DNA reads TGTGCCAGCGGCGAGACTAGGGGGCTAGCGGGAAATGAGCAGTTCTTC.

This rearrangement joins TRBV7-9 to TRBJ2-7; 9 nucleotides align to TRBD1. The germline V gene encodes CDR1 SEHNR and CDR2 FQNEAQ (reference sequence). This CDR3 has 16 residues. With 0 bases clipped from V and 6 bases from J, the junction kept 9 bases outside the gene matches. The CDR3 nucleotides read TGTGCCAGCAGCTTAGCGGACAGGGGAAGGGCCCGCGAGCAGTACTTC. This codes for CASSLADRGRAREQYF.

The chain carries TRBV9 and TRBJ1-1; D uncertain. V was cut by 2 bases and J by 0 bases, with 5 bases left in between. The germline gives CDR1 SGDLS, CDR2 YYNGEE. The CDR3 runs 13 residues. CDR3 nucleotides: TGTGCCAGCAGCGTTCAGATGAACACTGAAGCTTTCTTT. Encoded protein: CASSVQMNTEAFF.

The chain couples TRBV14 to TRBJ2-1; no reliable D call. Germline CDR1 reads SGHDN; CDR2 reads FVKESK. The CDR3 is 18 amino acids. Trimming took off 0 bases at V and 0 bases at J, with 15 bases between the two ends. The CDR3 here is CASSQDSQALSSYNEQFF. DNA of the CDR3: TGTGCCAGCAGCCAAGACTCTCAGGCACTTAGCTCCTACAATGAGCAGTTCTTC.

The sample holds one count of this clone. The chain carries TRBV7-2 and TRBJ2-1, with a tentative D call TRBD1 (6 bases). V shed 5 bases and J shed 7 bases, with 9 bases lying between them. Germline lookup yields CDR1 SGHTA and CDR2 FQGNSA. The CDR3 consists of 12 residues. This CDR3 is CASSGRGNEQFF. DNA for the CDR3: TGTGCCAGCAGCGGCAGGGGTAATGAGCAGTTCTTC.

The V and J genes are TRBV28 and TRBJ2-7; D is uncertain. The V gene lost 8 bases and the J gene lost 0 bases, with 14 bases spanning the gap. CDR1 is MDHEN and CDR2 is SYDVKM in the germline V gene. The CDR3 has 14 amino acids. The CDR3 loop reads CASVKAVPSYEQYF. DNA of the CDR3: TGTGCCAGCGTTAAGGCGGTACCCTCCTACGAGCAGTACTTC.

The V call is TRBV5-1, the J call TRBJ1-2; 8 bases are shared with TRBD1. Trimming took 8 bases from V and 6 from J; bases not matched to a gene: 3. Per germline, CDR1 SGHRS and CDR2 YFSETQ. The CDR3 covers 11 residues. CDR3: CASGQGHGYTF. The CDR3, as DNA: TGCGCCAGTGGACAGGGCCATGGCTACACCTTC.

This chain connects TRBV29-1 to TRBJ1-2, with D perhaps matching TRBD1 (6 bases). Germline V gene data show CDR1 as SQVTM and CDR2 as ANQGSEA. The germline V and J ends were trimmed by 6 bases and 0 bases, with 11 bases remaining between them. This CDR3 contains 13 residues. CDR3 DNA sequence: TGCAGCGTAGGGGACATAGCTAACTATGGCTACACCTTC. Translation gives CSVGDIANYGYTF.

The chain has TRBV5-1 and TRBJ2-5; possible D gene TRBD2, 5 bases. This CDR3 spans 13 amino acids. Germline CDR1 SGHRS, CDR2 YFSETQ. V was trimmed by 5 bases and J by 1 base, leaving 9 bases between them. CDR3 sequence (DNA): TGCGCCAGCAGGCAGGACTCCCAAGAGACCCAGTACTTC. Protein sequence: CASRQDSQETQYF.

The genes are TRBV6-5 and TRBJ2-2, with D perhaps matching TRBD1 (5 bases). Germline V CDR1 and CDR2: MNHEY, SVGAGI. Trimming shortened V by 7 bases and J by 5 bases, and 14 bases separated the two germline ends. This CDR3 is 14 amino acids long. The CDR3 loop reads CASTTPQGTGELFF. For the CDR3, the DNA is TGTGCCAGCACGACCCCTCAGGGTACCGGGGAGCTGTTTTTT.

This chain connects TRBV5-1 to TRBJ1-1, with D hard to call. Germline V gene data show CDR1 as SGHRS and CDR2 as YFSETQ. The CDR3 runs to 18 residues. The V gene lost 0 bases and the J gene lost 0 bases, with 18 bases spanning the gap. The CDR3 sequence is CASSLDPDSKRMNTEAFF. CDR3 DNA: TGCGCCAGCAGCTTGGATCCGGACTCCAAGCGGATGAACACTGAAGCTTTCTTT. Using reference TRBV5-1 and TRBJ1-1 for the parts outside the CDR3, the full variable domain is KAGVTQTPRYLIKTRGQQVTLSCSPISGHRSVSWYQQTPGQGLQFLFEYFSETQRNKGNFPGRFSGRQFSNSRSEMNVSTLELGDSALYLCASSLDPDSKRMNTEAFFGQGTRLTVV.

This rearrangement joins TRBV2 to TRBJ2-3; D is possibly TRBD2 (6 bases). CDR1 and CDR2 (germline): SNHLY, FYNNEI. This CDR3 is 15 amino acids long. Trimming pared 8 bases from V and 3 bases from J, leaving 18 bases between. The CDR3 region has the DNA TGTGCCAGCGAGGCTAGCGTAAGGTGGACAGATACGCAGTATTTT. Translation gives CASEASVRWTDTQYF.

V and J are TRBV4-3 and TRBJ2-3, with 8 bases matching TRBD2. The V gene end was trimmed by 2 bases and the J gene end by 3 bases; junction bases not matched to a gene: 7. CDR1 and CDR2 from the germline V gene are LGHNA and YSLEER. There are 16 residues in the CDR3. The CDR3, as DNA: TGCGCCAGCAGCCAATTAAGCGGGAGAGGAACAGATACGCAGTATTTT. Its protein is CASSQLSGRGTDTQYF.

The chain joins TRBV5-1 to TRBJ1-6, with D maybe TRBD1 (6 bases). CDR3 length: 17 amino acids. Germline V gene data show CDR1 as SGHRS and CDR2 as YFSETQ. Trimming cost V 0 bases and J 7 bases, with 17 bases left between them. The DNA of the CDR3 is TGCGCCAGCAGCTTGGGGGTTGGCCCCCAGGGGAATTCACCCCTCCACTTT. The encoded protein is CASSLGVGPQGNSPLHF.

V gene TRBV5-1 combines with J gene TRBJ2-1; TRBD2 might be the D (6 bases). Germline CDR1 reads SGHRS; CDR2 reads YFSETQ. The CDR3 consists of 14 residues. Trimming stripped 2 bases from V and 7 bases from J, with 13 bases between. Here the CDR3 DNA reads TGCGCCAGCAGCTTTGCGGGGTTCGGGAATGAGCAGTTCTTC. Encoded protein: CASSFAGFGNEQFF.

The CDR3: CASSQDDWLLTGVPGELFF. The CDR3 DNA reads as TGCGCCAGCAGCCAAGATGATTGGTTACTTACAGGGGTCCCCGGGGAGCTGTTTTTT. The rearrangement links TRBV4-3 to TRBJ2-2; TRBD1 matches 7 bases. CDR1 is LGHNA, CDR2 YSLEER, per germline. After removal of 0 bases from V and 6 bases from J, the junction contained 16 bases not matched to a gene. The CDR3 extends over 19 amino acids.

This chain uses TRBV4-1 with TRBJ2-1; 9 bases fit TRBD2. The CDR3 spans 20 residues. J was trimmed by 7 bases and V by 0 bases; bases with no gene match: 19. Germline values: CDR1 MGHRA, CDR2 YSYEKL. CDR3 amino acids: CASSQDLAGSGRSPRNEQFF. The CDR3 coding sequence is TGCGCCAGCAGCCAAGACCTGGCCGGGAGCGGGAGGAGTCCCCGAAATGAGCAGTTCTTC.

The V gene is TRBV19, the J gene TRBJ1-1; perhaps TRBD1 as D (6 bases). The CDR3 has 15 amino acids. Per germline, CDR1 LNHDA and CDR2 SQIVND (reference sequence). V was trimmed by 6 bases and J by 1 base, leaving 15 bases between them. CDR3 protein: CASSLADSRNTEAFF. The CDR3 nucleotides are TGTGCCAGTAGCCTAGCGGACAGCAGGAACACTGAAGCTTTCTTT.

A few counts support this clone. The rearrangement links TRBV19 to TRBJ1-1; possible D gene TRBD1, 5 bases. V dropped 0 bases and J dropped 6 bases, with 11 bases sitting between them. The CDR3 consists of 14 residues. CDR1 is LNHDA, CDR2 SQIVND, per germline (reference sequence). CDR3 region: CASSIDRDRAEAFF. Written as DNA, the CDR3 is TGTGCCAGTAGTATAGATCGCGACAGAGCTGAAGCTTTCTTT.

V and J are TRBV29-1 and TRBJ2-7; TRBD1 aligns across 7 bases. This CDR3 comprises 14 residues. Germline trimming cut 1 base from V and 2 bases from J; bases unmatched to any gene: 5. Germline CDR1 is SQVTM and CDR2 is ANQGSEA. Written as DNA, the CDR3 is TGCAGCGTTGAAGTCGGAACAGGGGCCTACGAGCAGTACTTC. This codes for CSVEVGTGAYEQYF.